The 2 T cell receptor beta chains presented below share a single source sample, sequenced in a study of shared clonotypes between healthy human individuals. TCRdb keeps only in-frame clones here, not all; method: immunoSEQ multiplex PCR. In the table there are roughly 2.5 million clones, over 85% of which are singletons. The sequenced sample consisted of naive CD4+ T cells sorted from blood. This sample's subset: CD45RA+ positively selected. These receptor sequences come from a man younger than 35 in good health.

The V call is TRBV19, the J call TRBJ2-7, with D possibly being TRBD1 or TRBD2 (5 bases each). V shed 3 bases and J shed 0 bases, with 12 bases lying between them. CDR1 is LNHDA and CDR2 is SQIVND in the germline V gene (reference sequence). CDR3 length equals 15 residues. CDR3 nucleotides: TGTGCCAGTAGTATGGGGACCGGGACCTCCTACGAGCAGTACTTC. Its translation: CASSMGTGTSYEQYF.

The genes are TRBV28 and TRBJ1-6, with TRBD1 matching over 7 bases. The length of the CDR3 is 18 residues. Germline trimming cut 6 bases from V and 0 bases from J; bases unmatched to any gene: 11. CDR1 is MDHEN, CDR2 SYDVKM, per germline. Here the CDR3 reads CASSLGQDVSSYNSPLHF. The CDR3 DNA reads as TGTGCCAGCAGCCTTGGACAGGACGTAAGCTCCTATAATTCACCCCTCCACTTT.